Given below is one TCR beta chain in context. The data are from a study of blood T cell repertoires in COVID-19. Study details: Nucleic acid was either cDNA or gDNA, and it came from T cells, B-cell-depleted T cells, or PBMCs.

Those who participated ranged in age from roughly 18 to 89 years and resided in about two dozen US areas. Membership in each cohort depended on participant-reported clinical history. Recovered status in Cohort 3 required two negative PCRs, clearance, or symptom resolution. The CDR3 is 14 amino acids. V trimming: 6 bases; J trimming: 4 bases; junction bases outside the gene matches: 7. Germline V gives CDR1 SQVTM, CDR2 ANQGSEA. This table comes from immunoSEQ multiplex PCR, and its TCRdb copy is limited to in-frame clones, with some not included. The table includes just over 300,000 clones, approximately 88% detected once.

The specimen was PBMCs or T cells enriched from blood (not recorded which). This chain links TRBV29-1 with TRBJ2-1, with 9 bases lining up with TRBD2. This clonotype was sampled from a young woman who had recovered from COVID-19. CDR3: CSVVAGGLYNEQFF. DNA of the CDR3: TGCAGCGTCGTCGCGGGGGGGTTATACAATGAGCAGTTCTTC.